One and the same sample provided the 8 T cell receptor beta chains below, sequenced in a study of post-analysis software for immune sequencing data. Antigens of these TCRs are unknown. Researchers reported that TCR beta cDNA libraries carried unique molecular identifiers. TCRdb processed the PCR reads anew with MiXCR; each CDR3 protein has one entry. The data hold 700,000 to 800,000 distinct CDR3 sequences, with 25% to 30% observed a single time. Study-level points and caveats: A handful of TRBV segments appeared more often in patients than in controls, and TRBV5-6, TRBV5-1 and TRBV20-1 were among these.

Sequenced sample: blood. All receptors come from a girl between 10 and 17 years old with multiple sclerosis.

The DNA of the CDR3 is TGTGCCAGCAGCTTGGGGGACTACTACAATGAGCAGTTCTTC. As protein: CASSLGDYYNEQFF. The rearrangement links TRBV11-2 to TRBJ2-1, with 7 nucleotides matching TRBD2. This CDR3 is built from 14 residues. V dropped 3 bases and J dropped 3; count of bases not matched to a gene: 2. Germline V gene data show CDR1 as SGHAT and CDR2 as FQNNGV.

This clonotype came up a few times. J is TRBJ2-7 and V is TRBV20-1; 9 bases align to TRBD1. Germline trimming cut 2 bases from V and 5 bases from J; bases unmatched to any gene: 10. In germline, CDR1 is DFQATT, CDR2 SNEGSKA (reference sequence). The CDR3 is made up of 15 amino acids. In nucleotides, the CDR3 is TGCAGTGCTAGATTCCCGGGACAGGGTAAACACGAGCAGTACTTC. Protein sequence: CSARFPGQGKHEQYF.

This clonotype was observed a handful of times. V gene TRBV4-1 combines with J gene TRBJ1-1; no clear D. With 4 bases removed from V and 7 bases from J, the gap between germline ends came to 10 bases. Germline loops: CDR1 MGHRA, CDR2 YSYEKL. This CDR3 is built from 12 residues. Here the CDR3 DNA reads TGCGCCAGCAGCCCAAGTAACGGTGAAGCTTTCTTT. Residues: CASSPSNGEAFF.

The chain recombines TRBV7-2 with TRBJ2-5; D is possibly TRBD1 (6 bases). Germline lookup yields CDR1 SGHTA and CDR2 FQGNSA. The CDR3 consists of 14 residues. Trimming removed 5 bases at V and 2 bases at J, with 12 bases between. CDR3 amino acids: CASSPLGAQETQYF. CDR3 sequence (DNA): TGTGCCAGCAGCCCCCTGGGGGCGCAAGAGACCCAGTACTTC.

This chain joins TRBV7-7 and TRBJ2-2, with a possible D match to TRBD2 (5 bases). Germline V gene lookup returns CDR1 SSHAT and CDR2 FNYEAQ (reference sequence). This CDR3 has 12 amino acids. CDR3 coding DNA: TGTGCTAGCGCTCACCACACCGGGGAGCTGTTTTTT. Protein sequence: CASAHHTGELFF.

This clonotype was seen a handful of times. V usage is TRBV5-6 and J usage is TRBJ1-5; no clear D gene. The CDR3 totals 16 residues. CDR1 is SGHDT, CDR2 YYEEEE, per germline. Trimming cost V 0 bases and J 1 base, with 11 bases left between them. DNA of the CDR3: TGTGCCAGCAGCTTGGCGGCAGAACCGAGCAATCAGCCCCAGCATTTT. This sequence encodes CASSLAAEPSNQPQHF.

This chain uses TRBV20-1 with TRBJ2-5, with D unclear. The CDR3 sequence is 12 residues long. V lost 6 bases to trimming and J lost 2 bases, with 10 bases between them. Germline V gene sequence: CDR1 DFQATT, CDR2 SNEGSKA (reference sequence). The DNA for the CDR3 is TGCAGTGCCGGCGGCAGGCAAGAGACCCAGTACTTC. Its protein is CSAGGRQETQYF.

A few counts support this clonotype. This chain joins TRBV6-6 and TRBJ2-2, with 7 bases that match TRBD1. Looked up from germline, CDR1 is MNHNY and CDR2 is SVGAGI (reference sequence). This CDR3 contains 15 residues. The J segment lost 6 bases and the V segment lost 2 bases, leaving 6 bases of the junction unmatched. The DNA of the CDR3 is TGTGCCAGCAGTTACCCCAGGGGGACGGCCGGGGAGCTGTTTTTT. It specifies CASSYPRGTAGELFF.